What follows are 30 T cell receptor beta chains derived from one specimen sequenced in a study of blood T cell repertoires in COVID-19. The protocol was immunoSEQ multiplex PCR, while the TCRdb copy is restricted to in-frame clones and leaves out a portion. The sample includes about 200,000 clones, around 87% of them seen just once. The specimen was peripheral blood. The receptors shown here come from a woman in her forties or fifties with COVID-19, enrolled during active disease.

The chain is built from TRBV28 and TRBJ2-1; 7 bases line up with TRBD2. CDR1 and CDR2 (germline): MDHEN, SYDVKM. This CDR3 is built from 13 residues. J lost 4 bases, V lost 7 bases, and 4 bases had no gene match. For the CDR3, the DNA is TGTGCCAGCACCCCCGGGAGGTACAATGAGCAGTTCTTC. Translating gives CASTPGRYNEQFF.

This chain joins TRBV11-2 and TRBJ1-3; a possible D gene is TRBD1 (6 bases). Trimming pared 6 bases from V and 2 bases from J, leaving 14 bases between. Germline-derived CDR1 and CDR2 are SGHAT and FQNNGV. The CDR3 sequence is 15 residues long. DNA of the CDR3: TGTGCCAGCAGTCCTCAGGGGTTTCCTGGAAACACCATATATTTT. Translating it yields CASSPQGFPGNTIYF.

CDR3 DNA: TGTGCCAGCAGTTACGGGGGGGATTCACCCCTCCACTTT. Translating it yields CASSYGGDSPLHF. The chain carries TRBV6-5 and TRBJ1-6; D may be TRBD1 (5 bases). The germline V and J ends were trimmed by 2 bases and 8 bases, with 7 bases remaining between them. Per the germline V gene, CDR1 is MNHEY and CDR2 is SVGAGI. The CDR3 spans 13 residues.

The chain carries TRBV7-2 and TRBJ2-2; 12 bases agree with TRBD2. CDR1 is SGHTA and CDR2 is FQGNSA in the germline V gene. The CDR3 has 16 amino acids. V dropped 5 bases and J dropped 7; count of bases not matched to a gene: 8. The CDR3 region is CASSPSSGGAVGELFF. The CDR3 DNA follows: TGTGCCAGCAGCCCGTCTAGCGGGGGGGCCGTCGGGGAGCTGTTTTTT.

The chain links TRBV3-1 (or the pseudogene TRBV3-2) to TRBJ2-1, with D possibly matching TRBD1 (6 bases). Trimming took off 9 bases at V and 0 bases at J, with 15 bases between the two ends. This CDR3 has 15 residues. Germline V CDR1 and CDR2: LGHDT, YNNKEL (reference sequence). CDR3 bases: TGTGCCAGTAGCTCTACAGGGAGCTCCTACAATGAGCAGTTCTTC. As protein: CASSSTGSSYNEQFF.

The chain joins TRBV12-3 or TRBV12-4 to TRBJ1-5; D is uncertain. CDR3 length equals 13 residues. V lost 6 bases to trimming and J lost 5 bases, with 11 bases between them. The CDR3 sequence: CASSPRADQPQHF. The CDR3 region has the DNA TGTGCCAGCAGCCCAAGAGCGGATCAGCCCCAGCATTTT.

The chain has TRBV6-5 and TRBJ2-2, with 8 bases identical to TRBD1. V lost 2 bases and J lost 7; bases outside the gene matches: 3. The CDR3 totals 14 residues. Germline V lookup: CDR1 MNHEY, CDR2 SVGAGI. The CDR3 region is CASSYGQGNGELFF. DNA of the CDR3: TGTGCCAGCAGTTACGGACAGGGCAACGGGGAGCTGTTTTTT.

V is TRBV5-6 and J is TRBJ2-7; D possibly corresponds to TRBD2 (5 bases). The CDR3 runs to 14 residues. The V gene's germline CDR1 is SGHDT and CDR2 YYEEEE. The V end lost 7 bases, the J end lost 3 bases, and 17 bases lay between the germline ends. The CDR3 here is CASGPSPHLYEQYF. In DNA form, the CDR3 reads TGTGCCAGCGGGCCTAGCCCACATCTCTACGAGCAGTACTTC.

This clone was seen more than once but under ten times. This chain uses TRBV5-1 with TRBJ1-1; tentatively, D is TRBD1 (6 bases). CDR3 size: 14 residues. V lost 3 bases and J lost 1, with 10 bases in between. Germline values: CDR1 SGHRS, CDR2 YFSETQ. CDR3: CASSWEQGNTEAFF. DNA of the CDR3: TGCGCCAGCAGCTGGGAACAGGGGAACACTGAAGCTTTCTTT.

This clone was counted a few times. This chain links TRBV12-1 with TRBJ2-7; TRBD2 reflects the table's D call only, with no check against the DNA. TRBV12-1 is described as a pseudogene. The CDR3 spans 17 residues. Written as DNA, the CDR3 is TGTGCCAGCAGCTCCTCGACTAGCGGGGGGCCCGGGAACGAGCAGTACGTC. Translating it yields CASSSSTSGGPGNEQYV.

The J gene is TRBJ1-1, the V gene TRBV11-3, with a possible D match to TRBD1 (6 bases). The length of the CDR3 is 15 residues. The V gene's germline CDR1 is SGHNT and CDR2 YENEEA. The V end was cut by 8 bases, the J end by 0 bases, with 16 bases between. CDR3 bases: TGTGCCAGCTCCCAAGGGACAATTATGAACACTGAAGCTTTCTTT. Protein sequence: CASSQGTIMNTEAFF.

This chain joins TRBV28 and TRBJ2-3; 16 positions match TRBD2. The germline V gene has CDR1 MDHEN and CDR2 SYDVKM. The CDR3 is 20 residues long. V was clipped by 3 bases and J by 1 base; unmatched bases: 10. CDR3 protein: CASSFPLGLAGGPGTDTQYF. The CDR3 bases are TGTGCCAGCAGTTTCCCCCTGGGACTAGCGGGGGGGCCAGGCACAGATACGCAGTATTTT.

The rearrangement joins TRBV27 to TRBJ2-7, with 7 bases fitting TRBD1. This CDR3 is built from 17 residues. CDR1 is MNHEY and CDR2 is SMNVEV in the germline V gene (reference sequence). The junction had 15 bases not matched to a gene; V was cut back by 5 bases and J by 2 bases. In nucleotides, the CDR3 is TGTGCCAGCAGTCCTCAGATCCGACAGGGCCAAACCTACGAGCAGTACTTC. Encoded protein: CASSPQIRQGQTYEQYF.

This clone was seen a single time. This chain uses TRBV9 with TRBJ2-2; weak D call: TRBD2 (6 bases). The V gene lost 4 bases and the J gene lost 7 bases, with 14 bases spanning the gap. The CDR3 runs to 14 residues. The V gene's germline CDR1 is SGDLS and CDR2 YYNGEE. The CDR3 reads CASSTGPAGGELFF. The CDR3 DNA is TGTGCCAGCAGCACAGGACCAGCGGGCGGGGAGCTGTTTTTT.

The chain carries TRBV5-4 and TRBJ1-1; unclear D gene. V was trimmed by 3 bases and J by 1 base, leaving 7 bases between them. This CDR3 comprises 13 residues. The germline V gene has CDR1 SGHNT and CDR2 YYREEE (reference sequence). The CDR3 DNA sequence: TGTGCCAGCAGCTCCCTTAGGAACACTGAAGCTTTCTTT. Amino acid sequence: CASSSLRNTEAFF.

J is TRBJ1-2 and V is TRBV19; D is ambiguous. Trimming stripped 3 bases from V and 7 bases from J, with 9 bases between. The length of the CDR3 is 12 residues. Germline-derived CDR1 and CDR2 are LNHDA and SQIVND (reference sequence). The chain's CDR3 is CASSMGVSGYTF. The DNA of the CDR3 is TGTGCCAGTAGTATGGGAGTCTCTGGCTACACCTTC.

The chain has TRBV30 and TRBJ2-1; 7 bases agree with TRBD2. Germline V gene sequence: CDR1 GTSNPN, CDR2 SVGIG (reference sequence). The J segment lost 4 bases and the V segment lost 4 bases, leaving 10 bases of the junction unmatched. This CDR3 is built from 15 residues. Here the CDR3 reads CAWTFSGKAYNEQFF. The CDR3 DNA follows: TGTGCCTGGACCTTCAGCGGGAAAGCGTACAATGAGCAGTTCTTC. The full variable domain, in which reference TRBV30 and TRBJ2-1 provide the parts outside the CDR3, is SQTIHQWPATLVQPVGSPLSLECTVEGTSNPNLYWYRQAAGRGLQLLFYSVGIGQISSEVPQNLSASRPQDRQFILSSKKLLLSDSGFYLCAWTFSGKAYNEQFFGPGTRLTVL.

The J gene is TRBJ1-6, the V gene TRBV5-1; D call uncertain. Trimming shortened V by 2 bases and J by 6 bases, and 15 bases separated the two germline ends. This CDR3 has 16 residues. The germline V gene has CDR1 SGHRS and CDR2 YFSETQ. CDR3: CASSLGLPGSNSPLHF. The CDR3 coding sequence is TGCGCCAGCAGCTTAGGGCTGCCGGGAAGTAATTCACCCCTCCACTTT.

In this sample, this clone turned up a few times. The chain carries TRBV7-2 and TRBJ2-1; D may be TRBD2 (6 bases). Germline V gene sequence: CDR1 SGHTA, CDR2 FQGNSA. Between the trimmed V and J ends, which lost 0 bases and 7 bases, there was a span of 19 bases. The CDR3 runs to 17 residues. The CDR3 bases are TGTGCCAGCAGCTTAGCCGGCGGCCGGGGGAGAATGAATGAGCAGTTCTTC. This encodes CASSLAGGRGRMNEQFF.

J is TRBJ2-3 and V is TRBV6-6; 7 nucleotides agree with TRBD1. V shed 4 bases, J shed 4 bases, and the junction held 5 bases outside the gene matches. The CDR3 length is 14 residues. Germline values: CDR1 MNHNY, CDR2 SVGAGI (reference sequence). The CDR3, as DNA: TGTGCCAGCAGTTCCAACAGGGGAGCAGATACGCAGTATTTT. This gives the protein CASSSNRGADTQYF.

This chain joins TRBV28 and TRBJ2-7; 8 bases line up with TRBD1. Unmatched junction bases numbered 15, after V lost 7 bases and J lost 7 bases. This CDR3 is built from 15 residues. The germline gives CDR1 MDHEN, CDR2 SYDVKM. The CDR3 sequence is CASKRGTGRTGEQYF. The CDR3 DNA is TGTGCCAGCAAACGAGGGACAGGCCGCACTGGGGAGCAGTACTTC.

The CDR3 reads CATSRGTAYYEQYF. The CDR3 coding sequence is TGTGCCACCAGCAGAGGTACAGCCTACTACGAGCAGTACTTC. The rearrangement joins TRBV15 to TRBJ2-7; no definite D call. V shed 1 base and J shed 3 bases, with 10 bases lying between them. Per the germline V gene, CDR1 is LNHNV and CDR2 is YYDKDF (reference sequence). This CDR3 is 14 amino acids long.

The V call is TRBV15, the J call TRBJ1-5; D may be TRBD1 (5 bases). Trimming removed 0 bases at V and 3 bases at J, with 15 bases between. The germline CDR1 and CDR2 sequences are LNHNV and YYDKDF (reference sequence). The CDR3 has 17 residues. Here the CDR3 DNA reads TGTGCCACCAGCAGAGATTCTTGGGGCCAGAACAATCAGCCCCAGCATTTT. This translates into CATSRDSWGQNNQPQHF.

J is TRBJ1-2 and V is TRBV5-1; TRBD1 matches at 8 bases. Germline V gene lookup returns CDR1 SGHRS and CDR2 YFSETQ. V shed 4 bases and J 8 bases; nucleotides not matched to a gene: 4. CDR3 length: 12 residues. DNA for the CDR3: TGCGCCAGCAGCGGACAGGGATCAGGCTACACCTTC. Amino acids: CASSGQGSGYTF.

The rearrangement joins TRBV7-2 to TRBJ2-2; TRBD2 matches 9 bases. The J segment lost 6 bases and the V segment lost 4 bases, leaving 3 bases of the junction unmatched. Germline-derived CDR1 and CDR2 are SGHTA and FQGNSA. This CDR3 is 14 amino acids long. CDR3 sequence reads: CASSYQRGAGELFF. The CDR3 coding sequence is TGTGCCAGCAGCTATCAGCGGGGGGCCGGGGAGCTGTTTTTT.

J is TRBJ2-5 and V is TRBV6-5, with 8 positions matching TRBD1. The CDR3 is 14 residues long. V lost 5 bases, J lost 1 base, and 3 bases stayed unmatched. CDR1 and CDR2 from the germline V gene are MNHEY and SVGAGI. The chain's CDR3 is CASSTGGVQETQYF. The CDR3 coding sequence is TGTGCCAGCAGTACAGGGGGAGTCCAAGAGACCCAGTACTTC.

The chain links TRBV3-1 (or the pseudogene TRBV3-2) to TRBJ2-3; 7 positions agree with TRBD2. Trimming removed 1 base from V and 2 bases from J; junction bases left unmatched: 6. Germline V CDR1 and CDR2: LGHDT, YNNKEL (reference sequence). This CDR3 has 16 residues. In DNA, the CDR3 is TGTGCCAGCAGCCAAGCCACCCTAGCGGACACAGATACGCAGTATTTT. Protein sequence: CASSQATLADTDTQYF.

The chain is built from TRBV6-5 and TRBJ1-6, with 11 bases identical to TRBD1. J gave up 7 bases and V 6 bases, and 2 bases lay outside the gene matches. There are 14 residues in the CDR3. Germline V CDR1 and CDR2: MNHEY, SVGAGI. In DNA, the CDR3 is TGTGCCAGCAGCGGACAGGGGGCCAATTCACCCCTCCACTTT. Protein sequence: CASSGQGANSPLHF.

This chain joins TRBV19 and TRBJ1-2; D call uncertain. V was trimmed by 7 bases and J by 8 bases, leaving 11 bases between them. The germline V gene has CDR1 LNHDA and CDR2 SQIVND (reference sequence). This CDR3 has 11 amino acids. The CDR3 is CASMGGKGYTF. CDR3 bases: TGTGCCAGTATGGGAGGAAAAGGCTACACCTTC.

This clone was counted once. J is TRBJ1-3 and V is TRBV2, with D possibly being TRBD1 (6 bases). There are 14 residues in the CDR3. Per the germline V gene, CDR1 is SNHLY and CDR2 is FYNNEI. V gave up 5 bases and J gave up 10 bases, with 18 bases separating them. This CDR3 is CASSSGQGVSTIYF. The CDR3 DNA reads TGTGCCAGCAGTTCGGGACAAGGGGTATCTACCATATATTTT.